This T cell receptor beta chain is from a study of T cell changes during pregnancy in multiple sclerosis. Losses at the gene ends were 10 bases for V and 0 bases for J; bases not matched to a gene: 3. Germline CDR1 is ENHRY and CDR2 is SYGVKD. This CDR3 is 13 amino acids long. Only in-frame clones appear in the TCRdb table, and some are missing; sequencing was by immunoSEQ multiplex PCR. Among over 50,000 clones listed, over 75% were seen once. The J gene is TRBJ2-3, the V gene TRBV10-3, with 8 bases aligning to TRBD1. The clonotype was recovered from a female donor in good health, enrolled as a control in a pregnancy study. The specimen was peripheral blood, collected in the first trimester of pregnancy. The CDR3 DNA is TGTGCCACCACAGGGGGTAGCACAGATACGCAGTATTTT. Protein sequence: CATTGGSTDTQYF.